The present TCR beta chain was sequenced within a study of blood T cell repertoires in COVID-19. The overall study: Samples of COVID-19 (acute and convalescent) were obtained from the United States, Italy and Spain. Sources were T cells, B-cell-depleted T cells, or PBMCs; the material itself was cDNA or gDNA.

Libraries were prepared by immunoSEQ multiplex PCR; TCRdb keeps only in-frame clonotypes and omits some of them. The sample shows more than 150,000 clones, roughly 80% of them seen only once. Trimming removed 8 bases from V and 0 bases from J, with 12 bases in between. Germline V CDR1 and CDR2: MDHEN, SYDVKM. The length of the CDR3 is 14 residues. This chain joins TRBV28 and TRBJ2-3, with D perhaps matching TRBD2 (6 bases). Sequencing was carried out using peripheral blood. This receptor was obtained from a man aged 55 to 70 with acute or convalescent COVID-19. CDR3 sequence (DNA): TGTGCCAGCGAAGGGACTCTGAGCACAGATACGCAGTATTTT. Translating gives CASEGTLSTDTQYF.